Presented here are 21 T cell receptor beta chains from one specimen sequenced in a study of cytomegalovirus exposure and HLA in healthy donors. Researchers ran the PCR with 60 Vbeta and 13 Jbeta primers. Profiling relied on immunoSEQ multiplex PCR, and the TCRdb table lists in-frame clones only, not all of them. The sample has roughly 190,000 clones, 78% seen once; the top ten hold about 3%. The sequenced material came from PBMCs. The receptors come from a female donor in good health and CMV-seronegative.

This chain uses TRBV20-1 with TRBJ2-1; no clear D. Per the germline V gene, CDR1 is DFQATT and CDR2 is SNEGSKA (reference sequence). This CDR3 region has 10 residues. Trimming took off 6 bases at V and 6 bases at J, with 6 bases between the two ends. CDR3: CSAPSNEQFF. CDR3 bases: TGCAGTGCCCCCTCCAATGAGCAGTTCTTC.

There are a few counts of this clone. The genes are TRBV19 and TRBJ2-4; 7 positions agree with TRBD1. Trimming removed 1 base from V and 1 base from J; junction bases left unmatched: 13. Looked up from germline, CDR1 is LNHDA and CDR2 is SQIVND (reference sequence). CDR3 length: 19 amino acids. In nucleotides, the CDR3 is TGTGCCAGTAGTATAGGGCAGGGGGTCTGGGGCTGGGCCAAAAACATTCAGTACTTC. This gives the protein CASSIGQGVWGWAKNIQYF. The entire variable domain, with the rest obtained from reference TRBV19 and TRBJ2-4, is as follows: DGGITQSPKYLFRKEGQNVTLSCEQNLNHDAMYWYRQDPGQGLRLIYYSQIVNDFQKGDIAEGYSVSREKKESFPLTVTSAQKNPTAFYLCASSIGQGVWGWAKNIQYFGAGTRLSVL.

The CDR3 protein is CAWRPRGQGAEAFF. CDR3 nucleotides: TGTGCCTGGAGACCCCGAGGACAGGGGGCTGAAGCTTTCTTT. This chain connects TRBV30 to TRBJ1-1; 10 nucleotides agree with TRBD1. Germline V CDR1 and CDR2: GTSNPN, SVGIG (reference sequence). The trim removed 3 bases at V and 6 bases at J, leaving 7 bases unmatched. The CDR3 spans 14 residues.

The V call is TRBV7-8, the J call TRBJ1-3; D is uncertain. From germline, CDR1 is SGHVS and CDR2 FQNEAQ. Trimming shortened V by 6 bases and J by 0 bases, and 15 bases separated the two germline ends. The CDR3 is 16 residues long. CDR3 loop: CASRPNWRGSGNTIYF. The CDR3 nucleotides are TGTGCCAGCAGACCAAATTGGCGGGGCTCTGGAAACACCATATATTTT.

The CDR3 nucleotides read TGTGCCAGCGGGACTGACTGGACCAACGGAGCTTTCTTT. This encodes CASGTDWTNGAFF. J is TRBJ1-1 and V is TRBV2, with D possibly matching TRBD1 (5 bases). The V end lost 8 bases, the J end lost 10 bases, and 20 bases lay between the germline ends. Germline CDR1 reads SNHLY; CDR2 reads FYNNEI. The CDR3 consists of 13 residues.

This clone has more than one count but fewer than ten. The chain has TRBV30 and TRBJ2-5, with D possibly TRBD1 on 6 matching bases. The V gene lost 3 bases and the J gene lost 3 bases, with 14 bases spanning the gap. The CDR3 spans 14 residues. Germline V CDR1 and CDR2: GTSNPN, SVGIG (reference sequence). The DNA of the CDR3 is TGTGCCTGGAGCATCATGACAGGCGAAGAGACCCAGTACTTC. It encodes CAWSIMTGEETQYF.

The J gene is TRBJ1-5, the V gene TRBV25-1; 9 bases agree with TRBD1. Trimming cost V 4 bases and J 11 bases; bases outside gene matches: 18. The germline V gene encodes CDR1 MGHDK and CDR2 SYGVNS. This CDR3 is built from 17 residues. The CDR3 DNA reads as TGTGCCAGCAGTGGGACCGGGACAGGGATCCCTAAGTGGGCCCAGCATTTT. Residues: CASSGTGTGIPKWAQHF.

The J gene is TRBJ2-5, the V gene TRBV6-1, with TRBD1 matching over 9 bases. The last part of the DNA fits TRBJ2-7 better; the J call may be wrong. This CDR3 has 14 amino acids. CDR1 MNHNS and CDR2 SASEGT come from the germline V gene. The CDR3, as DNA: TGTGCCAGCACCTTGACAGGGGGTCAGTACGAGCAGTACTTC. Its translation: CASTLTGGQYEQYF.

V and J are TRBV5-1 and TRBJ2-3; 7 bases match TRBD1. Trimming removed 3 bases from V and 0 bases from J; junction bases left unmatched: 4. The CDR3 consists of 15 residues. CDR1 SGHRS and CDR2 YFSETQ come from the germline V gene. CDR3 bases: TGCGCCAGCAGCTCTACAGGGGATAGCACAGATACGCAGTATTTT. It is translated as CASSSTGDSTDTQYF.

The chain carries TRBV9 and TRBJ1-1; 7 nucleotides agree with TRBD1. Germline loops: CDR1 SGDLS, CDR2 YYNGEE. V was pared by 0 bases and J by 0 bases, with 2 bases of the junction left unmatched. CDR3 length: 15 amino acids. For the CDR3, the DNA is TGTGCCAGCAGCGTAGCAGGGGGGCTGAACACTGAAGCTTTCTTT. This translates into CASSVAGGLNTEAFF.

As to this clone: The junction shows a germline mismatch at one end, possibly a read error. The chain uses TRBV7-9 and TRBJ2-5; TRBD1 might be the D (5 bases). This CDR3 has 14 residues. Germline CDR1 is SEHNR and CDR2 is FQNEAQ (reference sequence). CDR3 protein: CSSSFDRFKETQYF. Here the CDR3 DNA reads TGTTCCAGCAGCTTCGACAGATTTAAAGAGACCCAGTACTTC. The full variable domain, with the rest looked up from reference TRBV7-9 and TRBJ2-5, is DTGVSQNPRHKITKRGQNVTFRCDPISEHNRLYWYRQTLGQGPEFLTYFQNEAQLEKSRLLSDRFSAERPKGSFSTLEIQRTEQGDSAMYLCSSSFDRFKETQYFGPGTRLLVL.

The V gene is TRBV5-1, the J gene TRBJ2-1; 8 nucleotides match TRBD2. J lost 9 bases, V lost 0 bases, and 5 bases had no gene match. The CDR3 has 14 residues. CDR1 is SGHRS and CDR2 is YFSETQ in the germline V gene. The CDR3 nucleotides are TGCGCCAGCAGCTTGGTAGCGGGGAGGGCTGAGCAGTTCTTC. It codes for CASSLVAGRAEQFF.

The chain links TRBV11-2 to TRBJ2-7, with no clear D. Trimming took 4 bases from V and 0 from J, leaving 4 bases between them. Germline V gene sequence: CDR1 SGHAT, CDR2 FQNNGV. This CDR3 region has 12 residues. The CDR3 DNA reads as TGTGCCAGCAGCTCTCCCTCCTACGAGCAGTACTTC. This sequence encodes CASSSPSYEQYF.

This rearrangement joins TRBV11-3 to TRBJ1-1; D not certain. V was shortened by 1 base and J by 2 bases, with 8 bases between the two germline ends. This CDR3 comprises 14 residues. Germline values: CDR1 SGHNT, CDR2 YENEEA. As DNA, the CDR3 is TGTGCCAGCAGCTTAGCCGGTGCCAACACTGAAGCTTTCTTT. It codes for CASSLAGANTEAFF.

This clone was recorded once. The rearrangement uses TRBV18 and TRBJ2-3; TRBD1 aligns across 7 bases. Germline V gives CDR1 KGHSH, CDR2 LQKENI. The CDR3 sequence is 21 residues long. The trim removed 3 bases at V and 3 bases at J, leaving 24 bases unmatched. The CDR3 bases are TGTGCCAGCTCACCTCGGCATCCGGGACAGATCGTCAGAAGGAGTACAGATACGCAGTATTTT. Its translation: CASSPRHPGQIVRRSTDTQYF.

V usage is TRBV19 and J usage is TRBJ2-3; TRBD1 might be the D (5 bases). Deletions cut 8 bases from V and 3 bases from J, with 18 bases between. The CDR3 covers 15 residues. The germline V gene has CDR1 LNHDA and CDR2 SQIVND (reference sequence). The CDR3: CASGLVGDRTDTQYF. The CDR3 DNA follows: TGTGCCAGTGGCCTGGTAGGGGATAGGACAGATACGCAGTATTTT.

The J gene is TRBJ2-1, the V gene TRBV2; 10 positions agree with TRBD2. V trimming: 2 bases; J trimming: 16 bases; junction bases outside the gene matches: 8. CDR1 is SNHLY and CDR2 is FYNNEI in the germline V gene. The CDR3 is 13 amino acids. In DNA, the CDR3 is TGTGCCAGCAGTGAATCCTCGGCTAGCGGGAGTTTCTTC. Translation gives CASSESSASGSFF.

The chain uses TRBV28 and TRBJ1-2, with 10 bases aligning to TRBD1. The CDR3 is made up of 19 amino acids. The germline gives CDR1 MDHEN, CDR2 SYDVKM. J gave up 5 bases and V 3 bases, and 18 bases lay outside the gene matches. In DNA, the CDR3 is TGTGCCAGCAGTTTGTGGCCGGCGCGACAGGGGGCTCGACGGTATGGCTACACCTTC. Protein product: CASSLWPARQGARRYGYTF.

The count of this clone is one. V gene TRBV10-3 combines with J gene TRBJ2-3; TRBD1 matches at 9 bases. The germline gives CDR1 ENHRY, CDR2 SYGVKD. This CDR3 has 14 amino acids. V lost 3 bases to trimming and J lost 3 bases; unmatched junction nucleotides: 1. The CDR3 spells CAISEGTGTDTQYF. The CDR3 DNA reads TGTGCCATCAGTGAAGGGACAGGGACAGATACGCAGTATTTT.

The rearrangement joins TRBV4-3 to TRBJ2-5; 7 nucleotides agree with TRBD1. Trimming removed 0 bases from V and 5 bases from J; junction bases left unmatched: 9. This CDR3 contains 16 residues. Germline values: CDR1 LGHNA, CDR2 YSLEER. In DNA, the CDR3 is TGCGCCAGCAGCCAAGATGCCACAGGGGTTTTGGAGACCCAGTACTTC. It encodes CASSQDATGVLETQYF.

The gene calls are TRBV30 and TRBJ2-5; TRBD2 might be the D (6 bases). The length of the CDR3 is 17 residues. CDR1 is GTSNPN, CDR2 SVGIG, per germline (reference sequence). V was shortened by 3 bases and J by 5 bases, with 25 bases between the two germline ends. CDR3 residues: CAWRPWGAGPIKETQYF. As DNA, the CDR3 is TGTGCCTGGAGGCCCTGGGGAGCGGGTCCAATTAAGGAGACCCAGTACTTC.